A single sample gave rise to the 13 T cell receptor beta chains below, sequenced in a study of CD8 T cells in ankylosing spondylitis. Via MiXCR, TCRdb re-called the 5' RACE reads, giving one row per CDR3 protein. The sample has 200,000 to 250,000 distinct CDR3 sequences; approximately 10% are singletons. Sequenced: blood, either unsorted or a sorted T cell fraction (not recorded which). These receptors were taken from a male donor with ankylosing spondylitis or in good health (not recorded which).

There are a few counts of this clonotype. V usage is TRBV15 and J usage is TRBJ1-2, with a possible D match to TRBD1 (6 bases). CDR1 is LNHNV, CDR2 YYDKDF, per germline (reference sequence). Between the trimmed V and J ends, which lost 3 bases and 2 bases, there was a span of 16 bases. CDR3 size: 16 residues. The CDR3 is CATSSDPRTVNYGYTF. The CDR3, as DNA: TGTGCCACCAGCAGTGACCCCCGGACAGTCAACTATGGCTACACCTTC.

The table lists this clonotype with a few counts. This chain links TRBV7-2 with TRBJ1-5; D is ambiguous. Per germline, CDR1 SGHTA and CDR2 FQGNSA. The CDR3 totals 13 residues. The V and J ends lost 7 bases and 0 bases respectively, with 7 bases between them. The CDR3 protein is CASTENSNQPQHF. The CDR3 nucleotides read TGTGCCAGCACCGAAAATAGCAATCAGCCCCAGCATTTT.

This clonotype occurred a few times. The rearrangement joins TRBV6-5 to TRBJ2-5, with a possible D match to TRBD1 (7 bases). CDR3 length: 15 residues. Trimming took off 4 bases at V and 5 bases at J, with 17 bases between the two ends. Germline V gives CDR1 MNHEY, CDR2 SVGAGI. CDR3 region: CASSFAGGIGETQYF. The CDR3 coding sequence is TGTGCCAGCAGTTTCGCAGGGGGGATCGGGGAGACCCAGTACTTC.

V and J are TRBV12-3 or TRBV12-4 and TRBJ2-7; 7 nucleotides align to TRBD1. The J segment lost 0 bases and the V segment lost 0 bases, leaving 11 bases of the junction unmatched. CDR3 length: 18 residues. The CDR3 DNA reads as TGTGCCAGCAGTTTAGCGAGGGGGCGAACTACTAGCTCCTACGAGCAGTACTTC. Its translation: CASSLARGRTTSSYEQYF.

In this sample, this clonotype turned up a few times. The genes are TRBV5-1 and TRBJ2-3; 7 nucleotides line up with TRBD1. The germline gives CDR1 SGHRS, CDR2 YFSETQ. CDR3 length: 15 amino acids. V lost 1 base and J lost 1; bases outside the gene matches: 3. The CDR3 coding sequence is TGCGCCAGCAGCTTGCAAGGGACAGGCACAGATACGCAGTATTTT. It encodes CASSLQGTGTDTQYF.

This chain links TRBV3-1 with TRBJ1-2, with D possibly being TRBD1 (6 bases). V was shortened by 4 bases and J by 0 bases, with 12 bases between the two germline ends. Germline CDR1 reads LGHDT; CDR2 reads YNNKEL (reference sequence). This CDR3 is built from 15 residues. This chain's CDR3 is CASSPLDSSNYGYTF. The CDR3 bases are TGTGCCAGCAGCCCACTGGACAGCTCTAACTATGGCTACACCTTC.

Regarding this clonotype: Compared with germline, one end of the junction differs, possibly owing to a read error. The CDR3 protein is CCARPFLGGTGELFF. The CDR3 nucleotides read TGCTGTGCTCGCCCGTTCCTGGGGGGCACCGGGGAGCTGTTTTTT. The V gene is TRBV20-1, the J gene TRBJ2-2, with D tentatively TRBD2 (6 bases). The CDR3 totals 15 residues. Germline CDR1 and CDR2: DFQATT and SNEGSKA (reference sequence).

This chain links TRBV7-2 with TRBJ2-1; 10 bases line up with TRBD2. CDR1 is SGHTA, CDR2 FQGNSA, per germline. CDR3 length: 16 amino acids. Losses at the gene ends were 5 bases for V and 7 bases for J; bases not matched to a gene: 11. The CDR3 nucleotides are TGTGCCAGCAGCGGCCCTAGCGGGGGTATCCGAAATGAGCAGTTCTTC. Protein product: CASSGPSGGIRNEQFF.

CDR3 bases: TGCGCCAGCAGACTGGGCGGACAAGAGACCCAGTACTTC. Protein product: CASRLGGQETQYF. The V and J genes are TRBV5-1 and TRBJ2-5; no definite D call. The CDR3 loop spans 13 amino acids. The ends were cut back, 5 bases at V and 2 bases at J, with 10 bases in the middle. Looked up from germline, CDR1 is SGHRS and CDR2 is YFSETQ.

The chain combines TRBV5-6 with TRBJ2-7; 7 bases agree with TRBD1. The CDR3 is made up of 14 amino acids. V dropped 4 bases and J dropped 4; count of bases not matched to a gene: 8. Per the germline V gene, CDR1 is SGHDT and CDR2 is YYEEEE. CDR3 in amino acids: CASSPPTGLYEQYF. CDR3 nucleotide sequence: TGTGCCAGCAGCCCGCCGACAGGGTTATACGAGCAGTACTTC.

Many counts were recorded for this clonotype. V and J are TRBV5-1 and TRBJ2-1; the match to TRBD2 covers 7 bases. This CDR3 region has 15 residues. Germline V gives CDR1 SGHRS, CDR2 YFSETQ. V lost 1 base, J lost 5 bases, and 6 bases stayed unmatched. This CDR3 reads CASSLSSGVDNEQFF. CDR3 nucleotides: TGCGCCAGCAGCTTGTCAAGCGGGGTCGACAATGAGCAGTTCTTC.

In this sample, this clonotype turned up many times. This chain joins TRBV20-1 and TRBJ1-2, with D perhaps matching TRBD1 (5 bases). In germline, CDR1 is DFQATT, CDR2 SNEGSKA (reference sequence). The CDR3 has 15 residues. V was clipped by 0 bases and J by 3 bases, with 14 bases between them. In DNA, the CDR3 is TGCAGTGCTAGAGATTGGCAGGGACCTGACTATGGCTACACCTTC. This codes for CSARDWQGPDYGYTF.

The V and J genes are TRBV10-3 and TRBJ1-4; D is ambiguous. Germline loops: CDR1 ENHRY, CDR2 SYGVKD. The CDR3 totals 15 residues. V was pared by 2 bases and J by 7 bases, with 14 bases between. In nucleotides, the CDR3 is TGTGCCATCAGTGAGGGAATAGGGTCGGGTGAAAAACTGTTTTTT. Protein: CAISEGIGSGEKLFF.